This is a list of T cell receptor beta chains from one sample in a study of graft-versus-host responses after intestinal transplantation. Sequencing was performed with immunoSEQ multiplex PCR; in TCRdb, only in-frame clones are kept and a portion is missing. The table shows about 100,000 clones, with more than 75% occurring only once. No cognate antigen is known for these TCRs. The sequencing used unstimulated CD4+ T cells sorted from spleen or lymph node cells, collected before transplant. These receptors were taken from a human donor who was the organ donor for an intestinal transplant. The CDR3 runs from the conserved cysteine through the conserved F or W. D genes are given only for firm matches. Clone sizes are given selectively: once, few, many, or a class where the clone is expanded.

j_call d_call clone_size v_call cdr3_nt cdr3_aa
TRBJ2-7 NA NA TRBV30 TGTGCCTGGATGGGTTCCTACGAGCAGTACTTC CAWMGSYEQYF
TRBJ2-7 NA NA TRBV9 TGTGCCAGCAGCCCGGAGGGGACAGCCCTTAGCTACGAGCAGTACTTC CASSPEGTALSYEQYF
TRBJ2-5 NA NA TRBV11-3 TGTGCCAGCAGCCCGGACGGCCAAGAGACCCAGTACTTC CASSPDGQETQYF
TRBJ2-5 TRBD1 NA TRBV12-5 TGTGCTAGTGGGCCCGGGGACAGGGTAAAAGAGACCCAGTACTTC CASGPGDRVKETQYF
TRBJ1-2 NA few TRBV10-3 TGTGCCAGCTATAGCGCTAACTATGGCTACACCTTC CASYSANYGYTF
TRBJ1-1 NA NA TRBV11-3 TGTGCCAGCAGCTACGGGGACTTAACTCAAGCTTTCTTT CASSYGDLTQAFF
TRBJ2-7 TRBD2 NA TRBV5-1 TGCGCCAGCAGCTCCGGGGGAGGGGGACTAGTTCCCGAGCAGTACTTC CASSSGGGGLVPEQYF
TRBJ2-7 NA NA TRBV10-1 TGCGCCGGACCAGGGAGCTCCTACGAGCAGTACTTC CAGPGSSYEQYF
TRBJ1-1 NA NA TRBV6-6 TGTGCCAGCAGTCCTACTCACCGATTAAACACTGAAGCTTTCTTT CASSPTHRLNTEAFF
TRBJ1-4 NA NA TRBV4-2 TGTGCCAGCAGCCAAGTTAGTCAGGACAATGAAAAACTGTTTTTT CASSQVSQDNEKLFF
TRBJ2-3 NA NA TRBV5-1 TGCGCCAGCAGCTTGGAAGGCATTTTAGATACGCAGTATTTT CASSLEGILDTQYF
TRBJ1-2 NA NA TRBV6-5 TGTGCCAGCAGGTCCGGGGAAGGGAACTATGGCTACACCTTC CASRSGEGNYGYTF
TRBJ1-6 NA NA TRBV28 TGTGCCAGCAGTCCCCTCATCAGTGACAAAATAAATTCACCCCTCCACTTT CASSPLISDKINSPLHF
TRBJ2-3 NA NA TRBV4-1 TGCGCCAGCAGCCAACTAGCAGATACGCAGTATTTT CASSQLADTQYF